Below, one TCR beta chain is given with its context. This record comes from a study of blood T cell repertoires in COVID-19. Study summary: Sources were T cells, B-cell-depleted T cells, or PBMCs; the material itself was cDNA or gDNA.

CDR3 length equals 16 residues. Per the germline V gene, CDR1 is LGHDT and CDR2 is YNNKEL (reference sequence). V was pared by 4 bases and J by 0 bases, with 14 bases between. Measured with immunoSEQ multiplex PCR; TCRdb has only the in-frame clones, and not every one. The sample has 90,000 to 140,000 clones, 65% to 90% seen once. This receptor was obtained from a man in his fifties or sixties with acute or convalescent COVID-19. Input material: peripheral blood. V is TRBV3-1 (or the pseudogene TRBV3-2) and J is TRBJ2-3, with D possibly matching TRBD2 (6 bases). CDR3 region: CASSPSYSGSTDTQYF. The CDR3 DNA is TGTGCCAGCAGCCCCAGTTATAGCGGTAGCACAGATACGCAGTATTTT.